This TCR beta chain was documented in a study of cytomegalovirus exposure and HLA in healthy donors (dated by TCRdb to the late 2010s). With regard to the full study: According to an earlier analysis of a few hundred of the donors, some 180 million T cells yielded 100 million or so unique TCR beta sequences and more than 250 Gb of sequence data. An early release that covered several hundred HLA-typed donors contained about 300 gigabases of sequencing data and tens of millions of unique TCR sequences. The genetic ancestry cluster associated with self-reported Caucasian donors included around 76% of the roughly 400 genotyped donors. The aim of the study was to test whether cataloging public T cell receptors could identify signatures of past pathogen exposure. The study profiled the T cell repertoires of 500 to 800 subjects by immunosequencing and related them to cytomegalovirus serostatus. In addition to the first cohort of 666 subjects, a separate validation cohort of 120 different subjects was used. The study combined high-throughput TCR immunosequencing, statistical association of individual TCRs with disease status, and machine learning to predict cytomegalovirus infection status. A later analysis re-examined previously published TCR beta repertoires from about 700 donors and added high-resolution HLA genotyping to investigate patterns of TCR occurrence. The later analysis used no new phenotypic data to find candidate immune exposures, relying instead on TCR beta sequences and their occurrence across donors. To decide whether each TCR beta V gene segment behaved as functional or pseudogenic, an earlier analysis of approximately 590 of the donors relied on high-throughput TCR beta sequencing. Donor age, sex, ethnicity and CMV serostatus were collected together with the repertoire data. A later genetic analysis took genome-wide SNP genotypes for about 65% of the 666 donors and used that subset as a discovery cohort. All discovery cohort repertoires had been generated on a single sequencing platform. Class I and class II HLA loci were covered by the typing at four-digit resolution. Typing coverage differed by locus: A, B, C, DRB1 and DQB1 were typed in roughly 629-630 donors, DQA1 in roughly 510, DPA1 in roughly 590, and DPB1 in roughly 470. Because of strong linkage in the cohort, four or five DR-DQ haplotypes were treated as single units for association and clustering. On average, roughly 240,000 unique TCR beta nucleotide sequences were sequenced per donor among 398 genotyped donors of the cohort, with about 19% of those sequences being non-productive.

Receptor amplification or capture employed the immunoSEQ multiplex PCR assay. The multiplex PCR relied on a mix of 60 forward primers for TCR Vbeta segments and 13 reverse primers for TCR Jbeta segments. The CDR3 region of rearranged TCR beta genes was amplified from genomic DNA with a multiplex PCR assay. The Illumina HiSeq System was used to sequence the amplified TCR beta libraries as 87-base-pair reads. In the original analysis: A later analysis counted about 80 million unique TCR beta chains across the 650 to 800 repertoires, and some 11 million of these chains were shared by at least two donors. Raw reads were error-corrected and collapsed into unique sequences with a nearest-neighbor algorithm that merged closely related sequences to remove PCR and sequencing errors. V, D and J gene segments were assigned by aligning CDR3 sequences to IMGT reference sequences. For a sequence to be retained, a match of at least six nucleotides was required to both a V gene segment and a J gene segment. Rearrangements were called productive when the CDR3 lacked stop codons and stayed in frame with V and J; all others were non-productive. Following IMGT convention, CDR3 was defined as the stretch from the second conserved V-encoded cysteine to the conserved J-encoded phenylalanine. In an earlier analysis of around 640 of the donors, sequences lacking an unambiguous match to a single V gene segment were excluded. An earlier analysis of fewer than 650 of the donors classified V segments as functional when productive rearrangements were above 56.7% and as segregating when the standard deviation between donors was above 5%. A statistical classification framework was built to diagnose cytomegalovirus status from the catalog of TCR beta chain sequences. In a later analysis, V and J genes were assigned by comparing TCR nucleotide sequences against IMGT/GENE-DB human TR gene sequences. The TCRdist pipeline was used in a later analysis to assign CDR3 sequences and most-parsimonious VDJ recombination scenarios. In a later analysis, each TCR beta chain was defined by its CDR3 amino acid sequence together with its V-gene family, and reads without a unique V-gene family were excluded. In a later analysis, 500 to 650 highly shared, low-generation-probability nucleotide sequences were removed to address suspected cross-contamination and a sequencing artifact. In a later analysis, a clonal expansion index was calculated for each public chain from normalized within-repertoire ranks of inferred template counts. In a later analysis, generation probabilities were computed with a VDJ recombination model fitted to out-of-frame rearrangements, and the resulting probabilities were checked against IGoR. Hypergeometric tests were used in a later analysis to score TCR-TCR, TCR-HLA and TCR-CMV co-occurrence, with a repertoire-size bias correction applied to the TCR pairs. To estimate false discovery rates, a later analysis permuted the HLA or CMV assignments 20 times. In a later analysis, co-occurring TCRs were grouped using DBSCAN, with TCRdist sequence similarity added in when clustering inside HLA-allele-positive subsets. Repertoires with fewer than 30,000 or more than 120,000 public chains were left out of co-occurrence clustering, as were roughly five repertoires with anomalous nucleotide sharing. Sourced from immuneACCESS, this table was stored by TCRdb with only in-frame sequences that have V and J called. A share of the clones is absent; for the studies checked, an unresolved V gene accounts for under half, and the remainder has no known explanation. The V and J calls and clone size were taken over from that table, and D and trimming were inferred from the DNA. The sample table holds tens of thousands of clones, of which roughly 70% were seen once. Roughly a fifth of the sample is taken by the ten largest.

Relative to germline, V is 7 bases shorter and J is 3 bases shorter, with 15 bases between their ends. The germline V gene yields SGHTA for CDR1 and FQGNSA for CDR2. The cysteine opens and the phenylalanine closes a CDR3 of 15 amino acids. Only the CDR3 DNA stays, 45 bases, in frame from base 1. Concerning this clone itself: The clone's antigen remains unknown. No much larger clonotype is one base removed from it; base qualities were not supplied.

In total, approximately 610 healthy bone marrow donors made up the cohort. At the time of sampling, every cohort member was nominally healthy, though immune exposures that went unrecorded were likely present. The donor tested CMV seropositive and was one of the 289 seropositive cohort members. Every donor gave a peripheral blood sample, and the peripheral blood mononuclear cells from that sample were used for TCR beta sequencing. Genomic DNA was extracted from the blood cell samples with the Qiagen DNeasy Blood Extraction Kit. On the study overall, not on this receptor specifically: A later genetic analysis associated a missense DCLRE1C variant with V-gene and J-gene trimming of TCR beta chains, and an independent cohort replicated the association. In an earlier analysis of fewer than 750 of the donors, most TCR beta V segments were observed in productive rearrangements about 90% or about 30% of the time, broadly matching IMGT annotations. When HLA alleles, especially DR and DQ, strongly co-occurred, attributing TCR associations to individual alleles was difficult. Most TCR sequences were seen in very few donors, while some public TCRs were found in many individuals. A later genetic analysis reported fewer N-insertions in productive TCRs among donors in an Asian-associated ancestry cluster than the roughly 640-donor mean. The 87-base-pair reads could not distinguish some IMGT-functional V segments, including TRBV6-2 and TRBV6-3, so those segments were excluded. The study listed 150 to 200 TCR beta chains as associated with cytomegalovirus. Linkage disequilibrium might explain the correlated functional status among segregating V segments, but an unknown experimental factor could not be excluded. Three of the identified cytomegalovirus-associated TCR beta chains were confirmed in vitro to be specific for cytomegalovirus antigens. This cohort had only TCR beta chains sequenced, and the lack of alpha or paired-chain data limited which features could be detected. Cytomegalovirus status was reported to be diagnosed by the classifier with high specificity and sensitivity in both the original and validation cohorts. According to a later analysis, parvovirus B19, influenza, CMV and Epstein-Barr virus appeared linked to several top co-occurrence clusters. The presence/absence analyses assumed that sequencing depth was roughly uniform across donors, and that assumption may not be true. The authors suggested that the approach could potentially be extended to other disease states and immunological phenotypes. A later analysis found that HLA-associated TCR beta chains were more clonally expanded and had lower generation probabilities than equally common non-associated chains. Because HLA typing was missing for some donors at each locus, association tests included only the typed subset. The earlier analysis of nearly 600 of the donors excluded around 17 rarely observed V segments, including chromosome 9 orphons, because counts were too low. A later analysis associated about 17,000 TCR beta sequences with specific HLA alleles at a false discovery rate of 0.05. A further reported finding was that TCR beta sequences accurately predicted the HLA-A and HLA-B alleles for most subjects in the first cohort. CMV serostatus was the only immune exposure information available for the cohort. According to a later analysis, TCR association rates differed among HLA loci, with DRB1 alleles showing the most associated TCRs and HLA-C alleles showing the fewest. A cluster of highly shared sequence variants was judged likely to represent a technical artifact of the sequencing pipeline. In a later analysis, most CMV-associated TCR beta chains were found to appear HLA-restricted, with HLA associations seemingly driven largely by CMV exposure.

The TCR was taken from a woman in her sixties or seventies in good health and CMV-seropositive. The rearranged segments are TRBV7-2 and TRBJ1-4; the D gene assignment is ambiguous. The sample consisted of PBMCs. The DNA is TGTGCCAGCACCCTTACCCCAGGATCTAATGAAAAACTGTTTTTT. It encodes CASTLTPGSNEKLFF.